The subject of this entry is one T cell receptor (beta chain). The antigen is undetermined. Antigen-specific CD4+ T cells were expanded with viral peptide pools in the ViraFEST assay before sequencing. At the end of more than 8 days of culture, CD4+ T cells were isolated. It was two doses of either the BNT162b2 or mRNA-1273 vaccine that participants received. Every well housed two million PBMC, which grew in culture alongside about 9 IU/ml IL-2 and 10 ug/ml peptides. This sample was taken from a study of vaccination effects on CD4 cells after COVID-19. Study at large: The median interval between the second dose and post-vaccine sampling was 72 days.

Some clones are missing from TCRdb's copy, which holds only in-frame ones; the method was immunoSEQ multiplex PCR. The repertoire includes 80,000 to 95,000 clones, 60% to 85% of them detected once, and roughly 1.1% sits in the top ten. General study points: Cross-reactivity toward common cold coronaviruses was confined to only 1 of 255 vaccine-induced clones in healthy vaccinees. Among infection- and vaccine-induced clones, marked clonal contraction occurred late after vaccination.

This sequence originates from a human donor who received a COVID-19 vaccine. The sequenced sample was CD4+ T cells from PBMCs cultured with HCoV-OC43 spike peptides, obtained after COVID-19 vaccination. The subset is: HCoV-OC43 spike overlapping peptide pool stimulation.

The CDR3 loop is CASSESRDRNYGYTF. The CDR3 nucleotides read TGTGCCAGCAGCGAATCCCGGGACCGTAACTATGGCTACACCTTC. This rearrangement joins TRBV28 to TRBJ1-2, with D perhaps TRBD1 (5 bases). Per germline, CDR1 MDHEN and CDR2 SYDVKM. V was clipped by 6 bases and J by 1 base, with 15 bases between them. CDR3 size: 15 residues.